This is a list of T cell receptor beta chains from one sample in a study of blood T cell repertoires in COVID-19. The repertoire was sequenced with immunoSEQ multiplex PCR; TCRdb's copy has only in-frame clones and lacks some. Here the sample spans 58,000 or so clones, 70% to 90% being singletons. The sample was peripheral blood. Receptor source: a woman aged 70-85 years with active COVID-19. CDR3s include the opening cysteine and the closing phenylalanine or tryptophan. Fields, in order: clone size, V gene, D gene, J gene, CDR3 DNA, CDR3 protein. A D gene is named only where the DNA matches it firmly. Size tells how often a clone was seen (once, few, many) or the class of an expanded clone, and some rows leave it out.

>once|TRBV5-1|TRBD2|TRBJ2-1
TGCGCCAGCAGCCTCCGGTTGACTAGCGGGCGGTTTAGCTCCTACAATGAGCAGTTCTTC
CASSLRLTSGRFSSYNEQFF
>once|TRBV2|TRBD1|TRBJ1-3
TGTGCCAGCGGAACGAACAGGGGAGCTGGAAACACCATATATTTT
CASGTNRGAGNTIYF
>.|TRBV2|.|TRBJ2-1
TGTGCCAGCAGTGCTGTATCCCCCTACAATGAGCAGTTCTTC
CASSAVSPYNEQFF
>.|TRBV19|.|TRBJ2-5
TGTGCCAGTAGTTTCCAGGGCGTCGAGACCCAGTACTTC
CASSFQGVETQYF
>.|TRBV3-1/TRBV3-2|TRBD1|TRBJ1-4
TGTGCCAGCAGCCAAGGGACAGGGGTGGAAAAACTGTTTTTT
CASSQGTGVEKLFF
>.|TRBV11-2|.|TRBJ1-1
TGTGCCAGCAGCTTATTGACAACGCGCCCTGAAGCTTTCTTT
CASSLLTTRPEAFF
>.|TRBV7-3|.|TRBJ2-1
TGTGCCAGCAGCTTCCAGACTACCGACAATGAGCAGTTCTTC
CASSFQTTDNEQFF
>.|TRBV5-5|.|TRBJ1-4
TGTGCCAGCAGCCGGACCGGGACACATGATGAAAAACTGTTTTTT
CASSRTGTHDEKLFF
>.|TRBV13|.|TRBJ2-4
TGTGCCAGCAGCCTCAAAGGGGAGGTTAGCATTCAGTACTTC
CASSLKGEVSIQYF
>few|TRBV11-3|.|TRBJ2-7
TGTGCCAGCAGCTTAGGAGGGAGTGTTGAGCAGTACTTC
CASSLGGSVEQYF
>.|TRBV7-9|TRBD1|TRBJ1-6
TGTGCCGGACAGGGGGCCGTTTATAATTCACCCCTCCACTTT
CAGQGAVYNSPLHF
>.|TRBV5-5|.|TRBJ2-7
TGTGCCAGCAGCTTGGTACCCCTTTCGACTATCCGGGCCGGGCAGTACTTC
CASSLVPLSTIRAGQYF
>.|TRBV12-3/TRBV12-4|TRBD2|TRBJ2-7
TGTGCCAGCAGTCCTGGACTAGCAGGCGAGCAGTACTTC
CASSPGLAGEQYF
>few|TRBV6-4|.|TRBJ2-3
TGTGCCAGCAGTCCCCAAGCTGGGCGAACAGATACGCAGTATTTT
CASSPQAGRTDTQYF
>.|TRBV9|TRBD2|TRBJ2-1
TGTGCCAGCAGCGGGCCGACTAGCGGGATATACAATGAGCAGTTCTTC
CASSGPTSGIYNEQFF
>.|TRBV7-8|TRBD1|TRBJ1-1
TGTGCCAGCAGCGCCCGGACAGGGTACCATGTCACTGAAGCTTTCTTT
CASSARTGYHVTEAFF
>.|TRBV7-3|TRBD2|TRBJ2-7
TGTGCCAGCAGCTTGACTAGCGGGAGGAGCGAGCAGTACTTC
CASSLTSGRSEQYF
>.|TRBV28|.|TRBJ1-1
TGTGCCAGCGACAGAGGAGGGGACACTGAAGCTTTCTTT
CASDRGGDTEAFF
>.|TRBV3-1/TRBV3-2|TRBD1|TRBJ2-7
TGTGCCAGCAGCCTCGGGACAGGGACATACGAGCAGTACTTC
CASSLGTGTYEQYF
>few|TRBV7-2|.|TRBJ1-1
TGTGCCAGCATAAGGGGCAGGGACACTGAAGCTTTCTTT
CASIRGRDTEAFF
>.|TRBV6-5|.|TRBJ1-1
TGTGCCAGCAGTCGCCTGGGGGGAGGCACTGAAGCTTTCTTT
CASSRLGGGTEAFF
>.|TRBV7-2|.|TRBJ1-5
TGTGCCAGCAGCTTAGGGGCGGGGGACCACTATTATAGCAATCAGCCCCAGCATTTT
CASSLGAGDHYYSNQPQHF
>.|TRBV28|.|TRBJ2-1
TGTGCCAGTATGGACAGCTACAATGAGCAGTTCTTC
CASMDSYNEQFF